This paragraph covers one T cell receptor (beta chain) sequence. Its antigen has not been determined. No clone much larger than this one lies a single base away; base qualities are absent. These data come from a study of cytomegalovirus exposure and HLA in healthy donors (TCRdb year 2017). About the full investigation: According to an earlier analysis of a few hundred of the donors, some 180 million T cells yielded 117 million unique TCR beta sequences and 250 to 350 Gb of sequence data. About 280 gigabases of sequencing data and approximately 85 million unique TCR sequences were included in an early release covering 550 to 800 HLA-typed donors. Of the 300 to 450 genotyped donors, roughly 85% fell in the genetic ancestry cluster associated with self-reported Caucasian donors. The study aimed to test whether cataloging public T cell receptors could reveal signatures of past pathogen exposure. Using immunosequencing, the study profiled T cell repertoires from roughly 650 subjects and related those repertoires to cytomegalovirus serostatus. Along with the roughly 710-subject first cohort, a separate validation cohort of some 130 different subjects was used. To predict cytomegalovirus infection status, the study combined high-throughput TCR immunosequencing, statistical association of individual TCRs with disease status, and machine learning. In a later analysis, previously published TCR beta repertoires from more than 500 donors were re-analyzed and high-resolution HLA genotyping was added so that TCR occurrence patterns could be studied. Rather than drawing on any new phenotypic data, the later analysis identified candidate immune exposures from TCR beta sequences and the way those sequences occurred across donors. An earlier analysis of approximately 500 of the donors applied high-throughput TCR beta sequencing to assess whether each TCR beta V gene segment acted as functional or pseudogenic. Donor age, sex, ethnicity and CMV serostatus were compiled together with the repertoire data. In a later genetic analysis, genome-wide SNP genotypes for about three fifths of the roughly 670 donors were used, and that subset was treated as a discovery cohort. Every repertoire in the discovery cohort had been generated on one and the same sequencing platform. HLA typing included class I and class II loci at four-digit resolution. The number of typed donors differed by locus: about 620-640 for A, B, C, DRB1 and DQB1; roughly 510 for DQA1; approximately 600 for DPA1; and some 470 for DPB1. Five DR-DQ haplotypes were handled as single units for association and clustering, since linkage in the cohort was strong. Across approximately 420 genotyped donors of the cohort, an average of roughly 200,000 unique TCR beta nucleotide sequences per donor were sequenced, and 15% to 20% of those sequences were non-productive. General study outcomes and caveats: In an earlier analysis of several hundred of the donors, most TCR beta V segments were observed in productive rearrangements about 87% or about 30% of the time, broadly matching IMGT annotations. Correlated functional status among segregating V segments might be attributable to linkage disequilibrium, but an unknown experimental factor could not be ruled out. When HLA alleles, especially DR and DQ, strongly co-occurred, attributing TCR associations to individual alleles was difficult. The classifier was reported to diagnose cytomegalovirus status with high specificity and sensitivity in both the original and validation cohorts. Roughly uniform sequencing depth across donors was assumed in presence/absence analyses, although this assumption may not hold. A later analysis found that HLA-associated TCR beta chains were more clonally expanded and had lower generation probabilities than equally common non-associated chains. In a later analysis, several top co-occurrence clusters were reported to appear linked to parvovirus B19, influenza, CMV and Epstein-Barr virus. Because counts were too low, roughly 18 rarely observed V segments, including chromosome 9 orphons, were left out of the earlier analysis of about 620 of the donors. It was suggested by the authors that the approach could potentially be generalized to other disease states and immunological phenotypes. According to a later analysis, TCR association rates differed among HLA loci, with DRB1 alleles showing the most associated TCRs and HLA-C alleles showing the fewest. A further reported finding was that TCR beta sequences accurately predicted the HLA-A and HLA-B alleles for most subjects in the first cohort. In a later genetic analysis, a missense DCLRE1C variant was associated with V-gene and J-gene trimming of TCR beta chains, and the association was replicated in an independent cohort. In vitro tests confirmed that a few of the cytomegalovirus-associated TCR beta chains recognize cytomegalovirus antigens. The only immune exposure information available for the cohort was CMV serostatus. According to a later analysis, most CMV-associated TCR beta chains appeared to be HLA-restricted, and the HLA associations seemed to be driven largely by CMV exposure. A group of highly shared sequence variants was considered likely to be a technical artifact of the sequencing pipeline. A later analysis associated about 17,000 TCR beta sequences with specific HLA alleles at a false discovery rate of 0.05. The study gave a list of about 160 TCR beta chains associated with cytomegalovirus. Because HLA typing was missing for some donors at each locus, association tests included only the typed subset. In a later genetic analysis, fewer N-insertions in productive TCRs were reported among donors in an Asian-associated ancestry cluster than the roughly 700-donor mean. Most TCR sequences were observed very rarely across donors, whereas some public TCRs were present in many individuals. The cohort was sequenced for TCR beta chains only, and without alpha or paired-chain data the features that could be detected were limited. Because the 87-base-pair reads could not distinguish some IMGT-functional V segments, including TRBV6-2 and TRBV6-3, those segments were excluded.

In total, over 600 healthy bone marrow donors made up the cohort. At the time of sampling, all cohort members were nominally healthy, though unrecorded immune exposures were likely present. The donor was CMV seronegative and belonged to the group of 352 seronegative cohort members. Every donor gave a peripheral blood sample, and the peripheral blood mononuclear cells from that sample were used for TCR beta sequencing. The Qiagen DNeasy Blood Extraction Kit was used to extract genomic DNA from the blood cell samples. Library preparation used the immunoSEQ multiplex PCR assay. For the multiplex PCR, a mixture combining 60 forward primers for TCR Vbeta segments and 13 reverse primers for TCR Jbeta segments was used. The CDR3 region of rearranged TCR beta genes was amplified from genomic DNA with a multiplex PCR assay. The amplified TCR beta libraries were sequenced on the Illumina HiSeq System as 87-base-pair reads. In the original analysis: A later analysis counted approximately 74 million unique TCR beta chains across the 666 repertoires, and 9.5 million to 11 million of these chains were shared by at least two donors. A nearest-neighbor algorithm error-corrected the raw reads and collapsed the reads into unique sequences, merging closely related sequences to remove PCR and sequencing errors. To assign V, D and J gene segments, CDR3 sequences were aligned to IMGT reference sequences. For a sequence to be retained, a match of at least six nucleotides was required to both a V gene segment and a J gene segment. A rearrangement was called productive if the CDR3 had no stop codons and remained in frame with V and J, and every other rearrangement was called non-productive. Following IMGT convention, CDR3 was defined as the stretch from the second conserved V-encoded cysteine to the conserved J-encoded phenylalanine. Sequences without an unambiguous match to a single V gene segment were excluded from the earlier analysis of a few hundred of the donors. In an earlier analysis of 587 of the donors, V segments were called functional above 56.7% productive rearrangements and were called segregating when the between-donor standard deviation exceeded 5%. A statistical classification framework was built for diagnosing cytomegalovirus status from the catalog of TCR beta chain sequences. A later analysis assigned V and J genes by comparing TCR nucleotide sequences with IMGT/GENE-DB human TR gene sequences. In a later analysis, CDR3 sequences and most-parsimonious VDJ recombination scenarios were assigned using the TCRdist pipeline. A later analysis defined each TCR beta chain by its CDR3 amino acid sequence plus V-gene family, and excluded reads lacking a unique V-gene family. A later analysis removed several hundred highly shared, low-generation-probability nucleotide sequences to deal with suspected cross-contamination and a sequencing artifact. In a later analysis, a clonal expansion index was calculated for each public chain from normalized within-repertoire ranks of inferred template counts. In a later analysis, generation probabilities were computed with a VDJ recombination model fitted to out-of-frame rearrangements, and the resulting probabilities were checked against IGoR. In a later analysis, TCR-TCR, TCR-HLA and TCR-CMV co-occurrence was scored with hypergeometric tests, and a repertoire-size bias correction was applied to TCR pairs. To estimate false discovery rates, a later analysis permuted the HLA or CMV assignments 20 times. A later analysis grouped co-occurring TCRs with DBSCAN, adding TCRdist sequence similarity when clustering within HLA-allele-positive subsets. Repertoires with fewer than 30,000 or more than 120,000 public chains, plus five repertoires with anomalous nucleotide sharing, were excluded from co-occurrence clustering. TCRdb stores this immuneACCESS table with in-frame sequences only. Part of the clones is absent; in the studies checked, under half of the shortfall reflects unresolved V genes, and no reason is known for the rest. That table furnishes V, J and clone size, whereas the DNA furnished D and trimming. The sample table shows under 200,000 clones, and 70% to 80% are seen once. The ten most abundant clones make up around 2.4% of the sample.

Sequences ENHRY (CDR1) and SYGVKD (CDR2) are obtained from the germline V gene. V and J are truncated by 4 bases and 2 bases respectively, leaving an intervening sequence of 8 bases. From cysteine to phenylalanine, the CDR3 is 13 amino acids long. Only CDR3 DNA is held: 39 bases, read in frame from base 1. The V and J genes are TRBV10-3 and TRBJ2-5, with the D gene not clear enough to name. Input material: PBMCs. The origin of this receptor is a man between 60 and 70 years old in good health and CMV-seronegative. The DNA sequence reads TGTGCCATCAGTGCCGGCGGACAAGAGACCCAGTACTTC. It encodes CAISAGGQETQYF.